This entry lists 6 T cell receptor beta chains sequenced from one sample in a study of cytomegalovirus exposure and HLA in healthy donors. PCR involved 60 Vbeta and 13 Jbeta primers. Here immunoSEQ multiplex PCR was the method, and the copy in TCRdb shows in-frame clones only, minus some. The data show 57,000 or so clones, about 80% seen once. The sequenced sample consisted of PBMCs. Receptors originate from a man over 45 in good health and CMV-seropositive.

This rearrangement joins TRBV29-1 to TRBJ2-5, with TRBD2 matching over 15 bases. The J call is in doubt because the DNA end fits TRBJ2-7 better. The length of the CDR3 is 15 residues. The germline V gene has CDR1 SQVTM and CDR2 ANQGSEA. The chain's CDR3 is CSVWTSGRGRYEQYF. DNA for the CDR3: TGCAGCGTGTGGACTAGCGGGAGGGGGAGATACGAGCAGTACTTC.

This chain joins TRBV19 and TRBJ2-5, with TRBD1 matching 7 bases. The DNA end lines up better with TRBJ2-7; the J call may be wrong. CDR1 LNHDA and CDR2 SQIVND come from the germline V gene (reference sequence). The CDR3 spans 14 residues. CDR3 sequence: CASSMPGGSYEQYF. The CDR3 DNA sequence: TGTGCCAGTAGTATGCCAGGGGGAAGCTACGAGCAGTACTTC.

This clone was seen a few times. V usage is TRBV7-3 and J usage is TRBJ1-1; 8 bases fit TRBD1. V was pared by 5 bases and J by 1 base, with 6 bases of the junction left unmatched. This CDR3 has 15 amino acids. The germline CDR1 and CDR2 sequences are SGHTA and FQGTGA. The CDR3 loop reads CASSPDRARNTEAFF. The DNA for the CDR3 is TGTGCCAGCAGCCCGGACAGGGCCCGGAACACTGAAGCTTTCTTT.

The chain links TRBV27 to TRBJ2-2; 7 positions match TRBD1. The CDR3 covers 17 residues. Germline CDR1 is MNHEY and CDR2 is SMNVEV (reference sequence). The V segment lost 0 bases and the J segment 0 bases; nucleotides outside the gene matches: 4. CDR3 residues: CASSLSLDRANTGELFF. In DNA form, the CDR3 reads TGTGCCAGCAGTTTATCTCTCGACAGGGCGAACACCGGGGAGCTGTTTTTT.

V gene TRBV6-6 combines with J gene TRBJ2-1; TRBD2 aligns across 7 bases. In germline, CDR1 is MNHNY, CDR2 SVGAGI (reference sequence). The V gene end was trimmed by 4 bases and the J gene end by 9 bases; junction bases not matched to a gene: 9. This CDR3 has 14 amino acids. The CDR3 DNA reads TGTGCCAGCAGTTTTGGTCCGGGGGGAATTGAGCAGTTCTTC. Its protein product is CASSFGPGGIEQFF.

This clone was seen only a few times. The gene calls are TRBV19 and TRBJ1-1, with 8 bases identical to TRBD1. The ends lost 1 base at V and 6 bases at J; junction bases unmatched: 10. Germline-derived CDR1 and CDR2 are LNHDA and SQIVND (reference sequence). This CDR3 has 16 residues. DNA of the CDR3: TGTGCCAGTAGTATAGGTACGACAGGGGCAAGGGCTGAAGCTTTCTTT. Protein product: CASSIGTTGARAEAFF.